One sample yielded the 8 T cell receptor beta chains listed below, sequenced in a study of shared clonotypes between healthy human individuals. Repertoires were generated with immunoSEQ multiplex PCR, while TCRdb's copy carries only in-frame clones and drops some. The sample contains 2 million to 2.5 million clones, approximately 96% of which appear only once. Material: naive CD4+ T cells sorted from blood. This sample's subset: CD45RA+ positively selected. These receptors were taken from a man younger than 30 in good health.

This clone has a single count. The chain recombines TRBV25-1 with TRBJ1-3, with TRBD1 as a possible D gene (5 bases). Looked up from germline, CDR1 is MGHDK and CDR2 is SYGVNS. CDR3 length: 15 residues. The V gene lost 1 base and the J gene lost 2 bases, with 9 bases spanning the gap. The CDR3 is CASSEFRVAGNTIYF. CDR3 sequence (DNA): TGTGCCAGCAGTGAATTCAGGGTCGCTGGAAACACCATATATTTT.

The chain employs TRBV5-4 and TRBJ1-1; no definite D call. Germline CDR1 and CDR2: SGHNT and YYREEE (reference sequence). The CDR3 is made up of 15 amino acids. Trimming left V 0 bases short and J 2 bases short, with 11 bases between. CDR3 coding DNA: TGTGCCAGCAGCTTGGGTGGAAGAGGTAACACTGAAGCTTTCTTT. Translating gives CASSLGGRGNTEAFF.

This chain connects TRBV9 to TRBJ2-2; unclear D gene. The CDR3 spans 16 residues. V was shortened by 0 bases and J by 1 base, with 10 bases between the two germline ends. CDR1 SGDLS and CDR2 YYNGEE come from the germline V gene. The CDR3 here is CASSVDRSENTGELFF. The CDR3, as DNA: TGTGCCAGCAGCGTAGATAGGAGCGAGAACACCGGGGAGCTGTTTTTT.

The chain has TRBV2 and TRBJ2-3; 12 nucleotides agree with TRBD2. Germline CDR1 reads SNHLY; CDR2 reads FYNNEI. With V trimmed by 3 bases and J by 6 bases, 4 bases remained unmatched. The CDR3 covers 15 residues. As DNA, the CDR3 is TGTGCCAGCAGTGAGCTAGCGGGGGGGCCGGATACGCAGTATTTT. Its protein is CASSELAGGPDTQYF.

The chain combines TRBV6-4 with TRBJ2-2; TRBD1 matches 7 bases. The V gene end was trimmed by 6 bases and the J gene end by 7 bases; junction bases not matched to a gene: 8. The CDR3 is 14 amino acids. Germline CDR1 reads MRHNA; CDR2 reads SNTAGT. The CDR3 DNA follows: TGTGCCAGCAGCAAAGACAGGGCGGACGGGGAGCTGTTTTTT. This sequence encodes CASSKDRADGELFF.

In nucleotides, the CDR3 is TGCAGCGTGCGAGATACAGGGGAAGTCGAGCAGTACTTC. It yields the protein CSVRDTGEVEQYF. This chain joins TRBV29-1 and TRBJ2-7, with 7 bases matching TRBD1. After removal of 6 bases from V and 6 bases from J, the junction contained 11 bases not matched to a gene. The CDR3 totals 13 residues. The germline gives CDR1 SQVTM, CDR2 ANQGSEA.

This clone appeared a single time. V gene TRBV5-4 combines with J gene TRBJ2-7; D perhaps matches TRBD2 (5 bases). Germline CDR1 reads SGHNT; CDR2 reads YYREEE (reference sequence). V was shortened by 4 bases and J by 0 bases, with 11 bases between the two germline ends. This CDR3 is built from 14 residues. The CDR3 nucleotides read TGTGCCAGCAGCGAGCGAGGGCCCTCCTACGAGCAGTACTTC. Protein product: CASSERGPSYEQYF. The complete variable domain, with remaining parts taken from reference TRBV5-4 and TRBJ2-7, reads ETGVTQSPTHLIKTRGQQVTLRCSSQSGHNTVSWYQQALGQGPQFIFQYYREEENGRGNFPPRFSGLQFPNYSSELNVNALELDDSALYLCASSERGPSYEQYFGPGTRLTVT.

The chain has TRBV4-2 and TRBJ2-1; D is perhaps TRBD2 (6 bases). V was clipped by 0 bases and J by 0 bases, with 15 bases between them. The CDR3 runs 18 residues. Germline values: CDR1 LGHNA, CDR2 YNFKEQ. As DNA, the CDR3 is TGTGCCAGCAGCCAAGATCGAGGCGGGGTTAACTCCTACAATGAGCAGTTCTTC. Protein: CASSQDRGGVNSYNEQFF.